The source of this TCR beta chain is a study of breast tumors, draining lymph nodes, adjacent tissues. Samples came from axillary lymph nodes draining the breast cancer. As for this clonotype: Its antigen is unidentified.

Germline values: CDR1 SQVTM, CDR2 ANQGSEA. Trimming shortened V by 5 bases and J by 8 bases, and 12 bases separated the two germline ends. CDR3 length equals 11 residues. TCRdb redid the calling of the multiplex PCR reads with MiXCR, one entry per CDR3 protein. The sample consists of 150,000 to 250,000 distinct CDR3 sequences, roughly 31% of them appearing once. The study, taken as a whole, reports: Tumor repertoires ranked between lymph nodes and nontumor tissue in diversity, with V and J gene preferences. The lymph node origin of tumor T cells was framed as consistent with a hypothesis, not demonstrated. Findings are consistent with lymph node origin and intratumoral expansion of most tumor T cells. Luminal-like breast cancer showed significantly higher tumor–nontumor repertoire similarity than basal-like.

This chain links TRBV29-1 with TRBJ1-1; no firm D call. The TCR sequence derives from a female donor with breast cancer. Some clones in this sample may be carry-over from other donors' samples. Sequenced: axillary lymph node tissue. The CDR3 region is CSVTGEEEAFF. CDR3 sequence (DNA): TGCAGCGTTACCGGTGAGGAGGAAGCTTTCTTT.